One T cell receptor beta chain is described in this entry. This entry comes from a study of control samples from healthy donors and cancer patients. Sequencing was performed with immunoSEQ multiplex PCR; in TCRdb, only in-frame clones are kept and a portion is missing. The sample lists roughly 450,000 clones, approximately 90% occurring once. Specimen: PBMCs. The sequence was collected from a man aged 40-55 years with head and neck cancer.

The CDR3: CASSYVHGTRYEQYF. In DNA, the CDR3 is TGTGCCAGCAGCTACGTACATGGGACGAGATACGAGCAGTACTTC. The V gene is TRBV7-6, the J gene TRBJ2-7; D tentatively fits TRBD1 or TRBD2 (5 bases each). The V gene lost 4 bases and the J gene lost 4 bases, with 17 bases spanning the gap. This CDR3 contains 15 residues. The V gene's germline CDR1 is SGHVS and CDR2 FNYEAQ.